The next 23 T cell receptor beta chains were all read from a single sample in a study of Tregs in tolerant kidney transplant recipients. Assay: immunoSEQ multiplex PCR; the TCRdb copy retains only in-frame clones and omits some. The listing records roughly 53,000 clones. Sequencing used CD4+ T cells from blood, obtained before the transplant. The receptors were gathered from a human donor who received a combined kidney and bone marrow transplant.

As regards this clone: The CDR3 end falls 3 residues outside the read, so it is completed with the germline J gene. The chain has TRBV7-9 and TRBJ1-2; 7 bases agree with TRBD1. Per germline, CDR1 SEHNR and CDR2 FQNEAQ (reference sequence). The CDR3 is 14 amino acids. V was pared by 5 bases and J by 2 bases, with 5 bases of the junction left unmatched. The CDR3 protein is CASSPRGTNYGYTF. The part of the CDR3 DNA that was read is TGTGCCAGCAGCCCCAGGGGGACCAACTATGGC.

CDR3 sequence: CAWSSTSGSYEQYF. CDR3 DNA (partial): TGTGCCTGGTCCTCGACTAGCGGTTCCTACGAG. The chain uses TRBV30 and TRBJ2-7; 9 positions agree with TRBD2. The sequence runs out 3 residues before the end of the CDR3; the remainder is reconstructed from the germline J gene. Trimming cost V 5 bases and J 1 base; bases outside gene matches: 6. The CDR3 has 14 amino acids. Germline CDR1 reads GTSNPN; CDR2 reads SVGIG (reference sequence).

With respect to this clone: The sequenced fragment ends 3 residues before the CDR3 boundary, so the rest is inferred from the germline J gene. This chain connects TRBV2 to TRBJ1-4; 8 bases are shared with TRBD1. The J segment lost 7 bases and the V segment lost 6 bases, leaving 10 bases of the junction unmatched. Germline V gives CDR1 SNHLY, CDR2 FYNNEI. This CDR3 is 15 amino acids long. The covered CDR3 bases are TGTGCCAGCAGCACGAGGACAGGGCGGACTGAAAAA. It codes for CASSTRTGRTEK. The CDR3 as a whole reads CASSTRTGRTEKLFF.

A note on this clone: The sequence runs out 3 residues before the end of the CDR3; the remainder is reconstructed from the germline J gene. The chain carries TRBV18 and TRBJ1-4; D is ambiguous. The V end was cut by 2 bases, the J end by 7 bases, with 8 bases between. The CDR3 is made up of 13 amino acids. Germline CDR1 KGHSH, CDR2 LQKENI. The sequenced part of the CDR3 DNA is TGTGCCAGCTCACCAAACGTCGGTGAAAAA. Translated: CASSPNVGEK. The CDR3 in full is CASSPNVGEKLFF.

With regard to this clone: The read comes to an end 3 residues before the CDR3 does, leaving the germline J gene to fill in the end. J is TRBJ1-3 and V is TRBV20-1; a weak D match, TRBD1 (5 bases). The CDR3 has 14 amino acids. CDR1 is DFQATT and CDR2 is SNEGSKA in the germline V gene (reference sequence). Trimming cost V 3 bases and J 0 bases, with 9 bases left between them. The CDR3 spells CSASDSNSGNTIYF. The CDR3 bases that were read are TGCAGTGCTAGCGACAGCAACTCTGGAAACACC.

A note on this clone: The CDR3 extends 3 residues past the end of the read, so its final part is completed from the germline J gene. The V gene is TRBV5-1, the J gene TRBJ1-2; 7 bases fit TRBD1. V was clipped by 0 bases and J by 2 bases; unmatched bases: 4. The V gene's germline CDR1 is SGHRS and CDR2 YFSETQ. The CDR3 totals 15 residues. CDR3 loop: CASSLDRGPNYGYTF. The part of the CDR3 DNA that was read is TGCGCCAGCAGCTTGGACAGGGGACCCAACTATGGC.

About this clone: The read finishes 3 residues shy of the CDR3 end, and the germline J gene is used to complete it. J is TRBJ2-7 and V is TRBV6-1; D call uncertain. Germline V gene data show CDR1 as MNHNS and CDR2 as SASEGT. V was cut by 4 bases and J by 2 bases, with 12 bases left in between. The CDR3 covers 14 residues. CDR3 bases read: TGTGCCAGCAGTGCTTCACACCTCGCCTACGAG. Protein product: CASSASHLAYE. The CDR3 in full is CASSASHLAYEQYF.

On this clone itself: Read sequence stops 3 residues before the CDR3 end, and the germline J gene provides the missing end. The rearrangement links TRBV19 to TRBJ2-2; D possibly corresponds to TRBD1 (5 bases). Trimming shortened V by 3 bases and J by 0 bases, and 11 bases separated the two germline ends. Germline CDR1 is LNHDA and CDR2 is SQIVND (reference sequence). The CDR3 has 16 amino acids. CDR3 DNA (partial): TGTGCCAGTAGTATTTCAGGGCGATCGAACACCGGGGAG. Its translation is CASSISGRSNTGE. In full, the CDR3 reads CASSISGRSNTGELFF.

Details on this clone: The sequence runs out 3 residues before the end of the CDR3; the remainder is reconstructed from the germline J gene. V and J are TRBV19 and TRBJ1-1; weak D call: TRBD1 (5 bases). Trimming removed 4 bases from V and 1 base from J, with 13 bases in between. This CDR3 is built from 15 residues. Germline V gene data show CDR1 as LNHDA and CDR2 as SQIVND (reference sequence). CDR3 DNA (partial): TGTGCCAGTAGTAGCGCGGGGCAGAAGAACACTGAA. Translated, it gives CASSSAGQKNTE. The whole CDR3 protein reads CASSSAGQKNTEAFF.

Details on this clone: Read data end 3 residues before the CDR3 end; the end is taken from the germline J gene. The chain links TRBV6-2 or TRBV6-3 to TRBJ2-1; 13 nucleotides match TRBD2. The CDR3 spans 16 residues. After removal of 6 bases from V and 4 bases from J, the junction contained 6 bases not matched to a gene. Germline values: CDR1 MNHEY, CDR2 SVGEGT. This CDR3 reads CASRATSGRLYNEQFF. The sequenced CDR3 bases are TGTGCCAGCAGGGCGACTAGCGGGAGGCTTTACAATGAG.

The sequenced part of the CDR3 DNA is TGTGCCAGCAGCTTAGTAGGGGGGGACGAG. Its translation: CASSLVGGDE. The whole CDR3 reads CASSLVGGDEQYF. The chain couples TRBV7-2 to TRBJ2-7, with D maybe TRBD2 (7 bases). The sequence runs out 3 residues before the end of the CDR3; the remainder is reconstructed from the germline J gene. CDR1 and CDR2 (germline): SGHTA, FQGNSA. This CDR3 contains 13 residues. V lost 1 base and J lost 5, with 9 bases in between.

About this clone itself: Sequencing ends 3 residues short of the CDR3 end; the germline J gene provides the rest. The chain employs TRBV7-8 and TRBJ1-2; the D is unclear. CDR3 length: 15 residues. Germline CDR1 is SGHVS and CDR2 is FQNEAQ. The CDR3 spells CASSLGPSVRYGYTF. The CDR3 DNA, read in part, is TGTGCCAGCAGCTTAGGACCCAGCGTCCGTTACGGC.

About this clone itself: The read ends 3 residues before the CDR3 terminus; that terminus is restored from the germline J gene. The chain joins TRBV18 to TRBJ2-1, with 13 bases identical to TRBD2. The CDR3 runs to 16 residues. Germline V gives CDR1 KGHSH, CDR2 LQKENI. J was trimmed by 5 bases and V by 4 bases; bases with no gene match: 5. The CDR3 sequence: CASSQIGLAGDNEQFF. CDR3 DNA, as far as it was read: TGTGCCAGCTCACAAATCGGACTAGCGGGGGACAATGAG. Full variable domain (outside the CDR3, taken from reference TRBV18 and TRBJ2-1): NAGVMQNPRHLVRRRGQEARLRCSPMKGHSHVYWYRQLPEEGLKFMVYLQKENIIDESGMPKERFSAEFPKEGPSILRIQQVVRGDSAAYFCASSQIGLAGDNEQFFGPGTRLTVL.

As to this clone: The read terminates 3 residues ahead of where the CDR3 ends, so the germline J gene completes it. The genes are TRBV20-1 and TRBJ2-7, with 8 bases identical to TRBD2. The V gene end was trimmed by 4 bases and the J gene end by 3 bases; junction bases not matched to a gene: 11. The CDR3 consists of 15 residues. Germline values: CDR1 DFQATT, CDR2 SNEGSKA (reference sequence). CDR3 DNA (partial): TGCAGTGCTAAGGTCGGGGAAAGCGGGAGCTACGAG. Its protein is CSAKVGESGSYE. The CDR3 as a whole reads CSAKVGESGSYEQYF.

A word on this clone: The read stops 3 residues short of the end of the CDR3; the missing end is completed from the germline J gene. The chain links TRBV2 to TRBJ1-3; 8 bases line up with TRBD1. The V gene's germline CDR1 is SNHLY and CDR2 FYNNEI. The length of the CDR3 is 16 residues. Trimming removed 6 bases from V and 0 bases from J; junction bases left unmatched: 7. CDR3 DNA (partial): TGTGCCAGCAGCGCGGGACAGGCCCTCTCTGGAAACACC. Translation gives CASSAGQALSGNT. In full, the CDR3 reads CASSAGQALSGNTIYF. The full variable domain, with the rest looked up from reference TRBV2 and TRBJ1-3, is EPEVTQTPSHQVTQMGQEVILRCVPISNHLYFYWYRQILGQKVEFLVSFYNNEISEKSEIFDDQFSVERPDGSNFTLKIRSTKLEDSAMYFCASSAGQALSGNTIYFGEGSWLTVV.

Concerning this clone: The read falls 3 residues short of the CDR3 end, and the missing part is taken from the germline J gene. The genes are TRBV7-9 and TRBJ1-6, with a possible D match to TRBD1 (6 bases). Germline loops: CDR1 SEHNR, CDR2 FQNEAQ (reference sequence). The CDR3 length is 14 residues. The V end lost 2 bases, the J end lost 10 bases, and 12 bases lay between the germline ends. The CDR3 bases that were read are TGTGCCAGCAGCTTACTGGGGGCGAGGTCACCC. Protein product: CASSLLGARSP. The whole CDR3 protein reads CASSLLGARSPLHF.

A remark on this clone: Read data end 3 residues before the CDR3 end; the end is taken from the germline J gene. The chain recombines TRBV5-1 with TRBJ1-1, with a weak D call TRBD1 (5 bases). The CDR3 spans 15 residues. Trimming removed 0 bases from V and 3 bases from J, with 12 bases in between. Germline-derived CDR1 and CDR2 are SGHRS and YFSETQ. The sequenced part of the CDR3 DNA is TGCGCCAGCAGCTTGGCAACAGGACTATACACTGAA. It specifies CASSLATGLYTE. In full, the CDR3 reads CASSLATGLYTEAFF.

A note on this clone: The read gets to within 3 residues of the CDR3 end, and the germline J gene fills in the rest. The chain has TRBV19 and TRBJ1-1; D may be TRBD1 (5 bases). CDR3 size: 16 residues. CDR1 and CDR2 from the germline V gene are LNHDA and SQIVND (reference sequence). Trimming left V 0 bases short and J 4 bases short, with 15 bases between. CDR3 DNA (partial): TGTGCCAGTAGTATAGATCTGTACCAAAGGGGCACTGAA. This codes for CASSIDLYQRGTE. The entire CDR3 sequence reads CASSIDLYQRGTEAFF.

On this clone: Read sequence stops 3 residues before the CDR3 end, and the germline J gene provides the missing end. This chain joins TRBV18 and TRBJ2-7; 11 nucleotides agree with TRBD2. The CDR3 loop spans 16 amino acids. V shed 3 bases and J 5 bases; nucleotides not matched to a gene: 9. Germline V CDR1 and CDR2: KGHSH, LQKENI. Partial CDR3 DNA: TGTGCCAGCTCACCGTTGACTAGCGGGGAGGGCCACGAG. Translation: CASSPLTSGEGHE. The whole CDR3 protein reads CASSPLTSGEGHEQYF.

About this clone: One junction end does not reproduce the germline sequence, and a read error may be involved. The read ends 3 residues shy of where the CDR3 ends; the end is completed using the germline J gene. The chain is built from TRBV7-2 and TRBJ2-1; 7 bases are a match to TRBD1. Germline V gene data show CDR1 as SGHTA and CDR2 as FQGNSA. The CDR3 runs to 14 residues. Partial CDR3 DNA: TGTGCCAGCAGATTAGGGGGCAGCTACAATGAG. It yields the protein CASRLGGSYNE. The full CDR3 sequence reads CASRLGGSYNEQFF.

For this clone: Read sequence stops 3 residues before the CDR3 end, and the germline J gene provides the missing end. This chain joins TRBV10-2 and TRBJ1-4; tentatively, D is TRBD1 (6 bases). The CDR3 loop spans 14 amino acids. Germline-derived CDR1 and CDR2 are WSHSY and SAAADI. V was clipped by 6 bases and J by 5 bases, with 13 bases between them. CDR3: CASRLQGPNEKLFF. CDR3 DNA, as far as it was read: TGCGCCAGCAGACTACAGGGTCCCAATGAAAAA.

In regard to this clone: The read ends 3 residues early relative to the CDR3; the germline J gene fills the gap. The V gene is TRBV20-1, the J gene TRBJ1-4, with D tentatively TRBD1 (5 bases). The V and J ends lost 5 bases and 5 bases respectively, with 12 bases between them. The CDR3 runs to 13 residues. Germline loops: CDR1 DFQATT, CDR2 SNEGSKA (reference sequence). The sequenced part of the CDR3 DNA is TGCAGTGCTTTCGACAGCCGAAATGAAAAA. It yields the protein CSAFDSRNEK. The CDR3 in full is CSAFDSRNEKLFF.

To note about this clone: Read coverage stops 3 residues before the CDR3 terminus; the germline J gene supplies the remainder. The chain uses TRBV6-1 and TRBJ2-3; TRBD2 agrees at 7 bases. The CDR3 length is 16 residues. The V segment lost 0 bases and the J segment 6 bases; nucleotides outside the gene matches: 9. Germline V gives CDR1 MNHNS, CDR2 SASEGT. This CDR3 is CASSEALGGGVDTQYF. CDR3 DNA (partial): TGTGCCAGCAGTGAAGCGCTGGGGGGAGGGGTGGATACG.